A single sample gave rise to the 21 T cell receptor beta chains below, sequenced in a study of PD-L1 blockade in urothelial cancer. Here immunoSEQ multiplex PCR was the method, and the copy in TCRdb shows in-frame clones only, minus some. This table has 30,000 to 35,000 clones, 84% appearing once. The sample consisted of PBMCs, taken around atezolizumab (anti-PD-L1) treatment. Every receptor here comes from a man aged 60 to 75 with urothelial cancer.

The gene calls are TRBV27 and TRBJ2-3; TRBD2 matches 8 bases. Losses at the gene ends were 6 bases for V and 0 bases for J; bases not matched to a gene: 2. Per germline, CDR1 MNHEY and CDR2 SMNVEV (reference sequence). The CDR3 totals 14 residues. CDR3 region: CASSPGGSTDTQYF. CDR3 coding DNA: TGTGCCAGCAGCCCGGGAGGGAGCACAGATACGCAGTATTTT.

The chain carries TRBV18 and TRBJ2-2, with 9 bases aligning to TRBD2. Losses at the gene ends were 1 base for V and 5 bases for J; bases not matched to a gene: 11. Germline-derived CDR1 and CDR2 are KGHSH and LQKENI. The CDR3 contains 18 residues. CDR3: CASSPRASGALGTGELFF. The CDR3 DNA sequence: TGTGCCAGCTCACCACGGGCTAGCGGGGCCTTGGGGACCGGGGAGCTGTTTTTT.

The gene calls are TRBV5-1 and TRBJ2-6; the match to TRBD1 covers 8 bases. The ends lost 3 bases at V and 3 bases at J; junction bases unmatched: 5. The CDR3 sequence is 16 residues long. Looked up from germline, CDR1 is SGHRS and CDR2 is YFSETQ. CDR3 DNA sequence: TGCGCCAGCAGCTCCGCGACAGGGGTTGGGGCCAACGTCCTGACTTTC. Translated: CASSSATGVGANVLTF.

The rearrangement uses TRBV5-1 and TRBJ1-6, with 8 positions matching TRBD1. The CDR3 sequence is 16 residues long. V lost 4 bases and J lost 10; bases outside the gene matches: 13. In germline, CDR1 is SGHRS, CDR2 YFSETQ. The CDR3 DNA reads TGCGCCAGCAGCAAATGGACAGGGAGAGATGTCTCACCCCTCCACTTT. This gives the protein CASSKWTGRDVSPLHF.

This rearrangement joins TRBV7-9 to TRBJ1-1, with D perhaps matching TRBD1 (6 bases). CDR1 is SEHNR and CDR2 is FQNEAQ in the germline V gene (reference sequence). Trimming took off 8 bases at V and 3 bases at J, with 19 bases between the two ends. The CDR3 contains 15 residues. The CDR3 here is CASGAQGIWDTEAFF. The DNA for the CDR3 is TGTGCCAGCGGCGCCCAGGGGATATGGGACACTGAAGCTTTCTTT.

CDR3 in DNA: TGTGCCAGCAGCTTAGGACAGGGGGAGACTGAAGCTTTCTTT. This translates into CASSLGQGETEAFF. V usage is TRBV7-9 and J usage is TRBJ1-1; 9 positions match TRBD1. In germline, CDR1 is SEHNR, CDR2 FQNEAQ (reference sequence). Trimming took 1 base from V and 5 from J; bases not matched to a gene: 2. This CDR3 has 14 amino acids.

The rearrangement joins TRBV5-1 to TRBJ2-2; a possible D gene is TRBD2 (7 bases). The CDR3 contains 16 residues. CDR1 is SGHRS and CDR2 is YFSETQ in the germline V gene. The V gene lost 0 bases and the J gene lost 4 bases, with 13 bases spanning the gap. The DNA for the CDR3 is TGCGCCAGCAGCTTGGAATCGGGGGGCGGCACCGGGGAGCTGTTTTTT. This codes for CASSLESGGGTGELFF. Drawing the rest from reference TRBV5-1 and TRBJ2-2, the complete variable domain is KAGVTQTPRYLIKTRGQQVTLSCSPISGHRSVSWYQQTPGQGLQFLFEYFSETQRNKGNFPGRFSGRQFSNSRSEMNVSTLELGDSALYLCASSLESGGGTGELFFGEGSRLTVL.

CDR3 DNA: TGTGCCAGCAGTCCTAACAGGGGACCCTGGGGAGCTTTCTTT. Translated, it gives CASSPNRGPWGAFF. The J gene is TRBJ1-1, the V gene TRBV28; TRBD1 matches at 7 bases. Germline V gene sequence: CDR1 MDHEN, CDR2 SYDVKM. The J segment lost 10 bases and the V segment lost 5 bases, leaving 13 bases of the junction unmatched. The CDR3 is 14 residues long.

This sequence joins TRBV6-1 and TRBJ2-1, with 10 bases fitting TRBD2. The J segment lost 10 bases and the V segment lost 7 bases, leaving 4 bases of the junction unmatched. CDR1 and CDR2 from the germline V gene are MNHNS and SASEGT. This CDR3 comprises 12 residues. The CDR3 coding sequence is TGTGCCAGCATTAGAGCGGGAGGGGAGCAGTTCTTC. This gives the protein CASIRAGGEQFF.

Notes on this clone: The junction does not match germline at one end; this may be a read error. V gene TRBV19 combines with J gene TRBJ2-1, with a tentative D call TRBD1 (5 bases). The CDR3 has 12 amino acids. Germline CDR1 LNHDA, CDR2 SQIVND (reference sequence). The CDR3 spells CASSIGQGEQFF. CDR3 in DNA: TGTGCCAGCAGTATAGGGCAGGGTGAGCAGTTCTTC. The variable domain in full, with the rest retrieved from reference TRBV19 and TRBJ2-1, is DGGITQSPKYLFRKEGQNVTLSCEQNLNHDAMYWYRQDPGQGLRLIYYSQIVNDFQKGDIAEGYSVSREKKESFPLTVTSAQKNPTAFYLCASSIGQGEQFFGPGTRLTVL.

The rearrangement uses TRBV19 and TRBJ2-5, with TRBD2 identical over 14 bases. The CDR3 loop spans 17 amino acids. Germline loops: CDR1 LNHDA, CDR2 SQIVND (reference sequence). V lost 1 base, J lost 2 bases, and 3 bases stayed unmatched. The CDR3 bases are TGTGCCAGTAGTATAGGTCGACTAGCGGGGGGGCAAGAGACCCAGTACTTC. This translates into CASSIGRLAGGQETQYF. Supplemented by reference TRBV19 and TRBJ2-5, the full variable domain reads DGGITQSPKYLFRKEGQNVTLSCEQNLNHDAMYWYRQDPGQGLRLIYYSQIVNDFQKGDIAEGYSVSREKKESFPLTVTSAQKNPTAFYLCASSIGRLAGGQETQYFGPGTRLLVL.

This chain uses TRBV6-5 with TRBJ2-3; 7 positions match TRBD1. Germline V CDR1 and CDR2: MNHEY, SVGAGI. The CDR3 is 14 residues long. V was clipped by 7 bases and J by 4 bases; unmatched bases: 8. The chain's CDR3 is CASTKGQHADTQYF. In DNA form, the CDR3 reads TGTGCCAGCACCAAGGGACAGCACGCAGATACGCAGTATTTT.

The chain has TRBV5-6 and TRBJ1-6; 10 positions match TRBD1. Germline values: CDR1 SGHDT, CDR2 YYEEEE. The CDR3 length is 17 residues. Losses at the gene ends were 5 bases for V and 4 bases for J; bases not matched to a gene: 9. The CDR3 DNA sequence: TGTGCCAGCAGTCGCGGGACAGGGGCAATTTATAATTCACCCCTCCACTTT. Translating gives CASSRGTGAIYNSPLHF.

The rearrangement links TRBV5-5 to TRBJ2-2; D unclear. Trimming shortened V by 1 base and J by 0 bases, and 10 bases separated the two germline ends. This CDR3 has 16 residues. From germline, CDR1 is SGHKS and CDR2 YYEKEE (reference sequence). In DNA, the CDR3 is TGTGCCAGCAGCTTGATAACAACGTCGAACACCGGGGAGCTGTTTTTT. As protein: CASSLITTSNTGELFF.

The chain joins TRBV11-2 to TRBJ2-6; D is ambiguous. CDR1 is SGHAT and CDR2 is FQNNGV in the germline V gene. V was trimmed by 0 bases and J by 1 base, leaving 7 bases between them. The CDR3 extends over 16 amino acids. CDR3 in DNA: TGTGCCAGCAGCTTAGATCTAGTTTCTGGGGCCAACGTCCTGACTTTC. Amino acid sequence: CASSLDLVSGANVLTF. Full variable domain (remainder filled in from reference TRBV11-2 and TRBJ2-6): EAGVAQSPRYKIIEKRQSVAFWCNPISGHATLYWYQQILGQGPKLLIQFQNNGVVDDSQLPKDRFSAERLKGVDSTLKIQPAKLEDSAVYLCASSLDLVSGANVLTFGAGSRLTVL.

This clone was picked up a small number of times. The chain recombines TRBV10-3 with TRBJ1-4; maybe TRBD1 (6 bases). The CDR3 has 13 residues. The germline V gene has CDR1 ENHRY and CDR2 SYGVKD. The V gene lost 2 bases and the J gene lost 8 bases, with 9 bases spanning the gap. The CDR3 DNA is TGTGCCATCAGTGAGGGGAGGGGGGAAAAACTGTTTTTT. It encodes CAISEGRGEKLFF.

V usage is TRBV7-2 and J usage is TRBJ2-7, with D unclear. Deletions cut 5 bases from V and 6 bases from J, with 11 bases between. The CDR3 spans 12 residues. Germline assignment: CDR1 SGHTA and CDR2 FQGNSA. CDR3: CASSLNTGEQYF. The CDR3, as DNA: TGTGCCAGCAGCCTTAATACCGGCGAGCAGTACTTC.

The rearrangement links TRBV5-6 to TRBJ1-4, with D possibly matching TRBD1 (6 bases). The CDR3 is 15 amino acids. CDR1 SGHDT and CDR2 YYEEEE come from the germline V gene. V lost 2 bases, J lost 8 bases, and 16 bases lay in between. The CDR3 sequence is CASSFSTGTLEKLFF. The DNA for the CDR3 is TGTGCCAGCAGCTTTTCGACAGGTACTCTAGAAAAACTGTTTTTT.

This chain uses TRBV9 with TRBJ2-2; no clear D. The germline gives CDR1 SGDLS, CDR2 YYNGEE. Trimming shortened V by 1 base and J by 5 bases, and 9 bases separated the two germline ends. This CDR3 has 14 amino acids. The DNA of the CDR3 is TGTGCCAGCAGCGTACTGCCGAGAACCGGGGAGCTGTTTTTT. Protein product: CASSVLPRTGELFF.

V gene TRBV11-2 combines with J gene TRBJ1-1; D is unclear. The V and J ends lost 4 bases and 4 bases respectively, with 19 bases between them. The CDR3 has 16 amino acids. Germline V lookup: CDR1 SGHAT, CDR2 FQNNGV. The CDR3 spells CASSSLARVAGTEAFF. The CDR3 nucleotides are TGTGCCAGCAGCTCCTTAGCTAGGGTGGCGGGCACTGAAGCTTTCTTT.

V and J are TRBV6-6 and TRBJ1-4, with a tentative D call TRBD1 (6 bases). The V gene lost 6 bases and the J gene lost 10 bases, with 15 bases spanning the gap. Germline values: CDR1 MNHNY, CDR2 SVGAGI (reference sequence). The CDR3 has 13 amino acids. The CDR3 nucleotides are TGTGCCAGCAGCCGGTACAGGGACCGAAAACTGTTTTTT. Translated, it gives CASSRYRDRKLFF.